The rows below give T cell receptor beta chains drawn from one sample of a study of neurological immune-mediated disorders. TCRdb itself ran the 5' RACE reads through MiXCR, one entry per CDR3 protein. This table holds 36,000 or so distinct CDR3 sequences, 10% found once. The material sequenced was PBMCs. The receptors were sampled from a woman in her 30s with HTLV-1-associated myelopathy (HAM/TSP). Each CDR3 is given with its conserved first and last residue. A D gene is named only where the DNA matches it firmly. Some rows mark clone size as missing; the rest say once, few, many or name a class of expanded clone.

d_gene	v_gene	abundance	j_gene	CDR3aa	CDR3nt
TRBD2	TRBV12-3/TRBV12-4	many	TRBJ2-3	CASRIAGATDTQYF	TGTGCCAGCAGAATAGCGGGGGCCACAGATACGCAGTATTTT
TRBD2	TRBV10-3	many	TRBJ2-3	CAISVYGGKSDTQYF	TGTGCCATCAGTGTTTACGGGGGGAAGTCAGATACGCAGTATTTT
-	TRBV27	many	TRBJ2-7	CASGGGVMTYEQYF	TGTGCCAGCGGCGGGGGCGTTATGACCTACGAGCAGTACTTC
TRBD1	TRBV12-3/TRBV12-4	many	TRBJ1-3	CASRGTGGNRNTIYF	TGTGCCAGCAGGGGGACAGGGGGCAATAGAAACACCATATATTTT
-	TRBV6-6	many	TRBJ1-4	CASSYKRVGNEKLFF	TGTGCCAGCAGTTACAAGAGGGTAGGGAATGAAAAACTGTTTTTT
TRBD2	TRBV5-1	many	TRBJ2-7	CASSLSSSGGFNEQYF	TGCGCCAGCAGCTTGTCTTCTAGCGGGGGGTTCAACGAGCAGTACTTC
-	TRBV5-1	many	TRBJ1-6	CASSLAGQYNSPLHF	TGCGCCAGCAGCTTGGCCGGACAGTATAATTCACCCCTCCACTTT
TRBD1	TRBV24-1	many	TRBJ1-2	CATSDSGTGDHGYTF	TGTGCCACCAGTGATTCCGGGACAGGGGACCATGGCTACACCTTC
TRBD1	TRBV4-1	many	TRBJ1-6	CASSQVSDRGGNSPLHF	TGCGCCAGCAGCCAAGTTTCGGACAGGGGAGGGAATTCACCCCTCCACTTT
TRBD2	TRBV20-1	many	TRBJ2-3	CSTPGVAGSTDTQYF	TGCAGTACCCCGGGGGTAGCGGGGTCGACAGATACGCAGTATTTT
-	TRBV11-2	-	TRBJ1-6	CASSQTLGTINSSLHF	TGTGCCAGCAGCCAAACCTTGGGTACGATCAATTCATCCCTCCACTTT
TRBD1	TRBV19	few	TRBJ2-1	CASSVTGGGRNEQFF	TGTGCCAGTAGTGTCACAGGGGGCGGAAGGAATGAGCAGTTCTTC
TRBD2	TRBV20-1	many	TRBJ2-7	CSARGDYDYEQYF	TGCAGTGCTAGAGGGGACTATGACTACGAGCAGTACTTC
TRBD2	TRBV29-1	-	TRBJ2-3	CSVTGGISTDTQYF	TGCAGCGTGACCGGGGGGATTAGCACAGATACGCAGTATTTT
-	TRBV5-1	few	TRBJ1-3	CASSQPEGNTIYF	TGCGCCAGCAGCCAGCCAGAAGGAAACACCATATATTTT
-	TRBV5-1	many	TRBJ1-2	CASSKPGDYGYTF	TGCGCCAGCTCGAAGCCCGGCGACTATGGCTACACCTTC
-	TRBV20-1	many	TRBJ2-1	CSARVDPEGRGQFF	TGCAGTGCTAGAGTGGACCCGGAGGGTCGGGGGCAGTTCTTC
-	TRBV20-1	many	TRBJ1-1	CSAREEGQWNTEAFF	TGCAGTGCTAGAGAGGAAGGACAGTGGAACACTGAAGCTTTCTTT
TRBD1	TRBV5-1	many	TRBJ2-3	CASSLERGRGTDTQYF	TGCGCCAGCAGCTTGGAGAGGGGGCGAGGCACAGATACGCAGTATTTT
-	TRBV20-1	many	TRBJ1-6	CSARQDNNSPLHF	TGCAGTGCTCGACAGGACAATAATTCACCCCTCCACTTT
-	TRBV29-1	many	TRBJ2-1	CSVRTYYNEQFF	TGCAGCGTTAGGACATACTACAATGAGCAGTTCTTC
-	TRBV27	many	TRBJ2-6	CATRSGANVLTF	TGTGCCACTCGCTCTGGGGCCAACGTCCTGACTTTC
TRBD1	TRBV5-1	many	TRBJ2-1	CASSPGDRDYNEQFF	TGCGCCAGCAGCCCGGGGGACAGGGACTACAATGAGCAGTTCTTC
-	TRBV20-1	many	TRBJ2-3	CSAKIRVADTQYF	TGCAGTGCCAAGATTCGCGTCGCAGATACGCAGTATTTT
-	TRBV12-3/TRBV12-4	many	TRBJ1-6	CASSSGVHNSPLHF	TGTGCCAGCAGCTCAGGGGTACACAATTCACCCCTCCACTTT
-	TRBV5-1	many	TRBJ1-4	CASSPNPSSLATNEKLFF	TGCGCCAGCAGCCCAAACCCTTCCAGCCTTGCAACTAATGAAAAACTGTTTTTT
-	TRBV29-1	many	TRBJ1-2	CSVLENYGYTF	TGCAGCGTTTTGGAAAACTATGGCTACACCTTC
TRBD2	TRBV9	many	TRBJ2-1	CASSPPERGRYNEQFF	TGTGCCAGCAGCCCCCCCGAGCGGGGGCGATACAATGAGCAGTTCTTC
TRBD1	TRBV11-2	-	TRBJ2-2	CASSSVKGQGNGELFF	TGTGCCAGCAGCTCAGTCAAAGGACAGGGGAACGGGGAGCTGTTTTTT
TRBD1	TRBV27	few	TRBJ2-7	CASSWQGAYEQYF	TGTGCCAGCAGTTGGCAGGGGGCGTACGAGCAGTACTTC
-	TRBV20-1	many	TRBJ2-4	CSAQTGPPRDIQYF	TGCAGTGCTCAGACCGGGCCTCCCCGGGACATTCAGTACTTC
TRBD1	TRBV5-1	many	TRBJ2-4	CASSPEPTGGNIQYF	TGCGCCAGCAGCCCAGAACCGACAGGGGGAAACATTCAGTACTTC
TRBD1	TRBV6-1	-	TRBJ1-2	CASTPTGLSYGYTF	TGTGCCAGCACTCCGACAGGGCTGTCCTATGGCTACACCTTC
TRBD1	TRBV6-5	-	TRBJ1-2	CASSYGYSAGGGYTF	TGTGCCAGCAGTTACGGATATTCGGCAGGGGGTGGCTACACCTTC
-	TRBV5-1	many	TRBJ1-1	CASSVGTTIQEAFF	TGCGCCAGCAGCGTCGGGACGACGATACAGGAAGCTTTCTTT
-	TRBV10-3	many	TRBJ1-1	CAISVMGENTEAFF	TGTGCCATCAGTGTGATGGGCGAGAACACTGAAGCTTTCTTT
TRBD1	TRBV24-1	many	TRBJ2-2	CATSGGGDAGELFF	TGTGCCACCAGTGGAGGGGGCGACGCCGGGGAGCTGTTTTTT
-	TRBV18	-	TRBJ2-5	CASSPWGETQYF	TGTGCCAGCTCACCGTGGGGAGAGACCCAGTACTTC
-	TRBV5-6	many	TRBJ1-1	CASSLLYPTEAFF	TGTGCCAGCAGCTTGCTTTACCCCACTGAAGCTTTCTTT
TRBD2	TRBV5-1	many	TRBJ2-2	CASSLRTSGGPNTGELFF	TGCGCCAGCAGCTTACGGACTAGCGGGGGGCCGAACACCGGGGAGCTGTTTTTT
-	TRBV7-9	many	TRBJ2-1	CASSPRIGGYNEQFF	TGTGCCAGCAGCCCTAGAATCGGGGGATACAATGAGCAGTTCTTC
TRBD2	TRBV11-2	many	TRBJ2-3	CASSSGLAGEVLTDTQYF	TGTGCCAGCAGCTCAGGACTAGCGGGGGAAGTTCTCACAGATACGCAGTATTTT
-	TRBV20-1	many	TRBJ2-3	CSARRGPGTDTQYF	TGCAGTGCTAGGCGGGGGCCCGGCACAGATACGCAGTATTTT
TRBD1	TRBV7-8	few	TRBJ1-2	CASSQETGTGARWSYGYTF	TGTGCCAGCAGTCAAGAAACCGGGACAGGGGCTCGTTGGTCCTATGGCTACACCTTC
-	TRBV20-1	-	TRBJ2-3	CSANGARLTDTQYF	TGCAGTGCTAACGGGGCTAGGCTCACAGATACGCAGTATTTT